This TCR beta chain appears in the sequencing data of a study of identical twins. Study-level points and caveats: Excess sharing between twins was weaker in beta out-of-frame sequences.

CDR3 length: 11 residues. CDR1 and CDR2 from the germline V gene are SQVTM and ANQGSEA. V shed 6 bases and J shed 3 bases, with 9 bases lying between them. A universal primer site was added by template switching, and unique molecular identifiers were carried by the cDNA. TCRdb processed the 5' RACE reads anew with MiXCR; each CDR3 protein has one entry. The top ten hold roughly 5% of the sample, which has more than 200,000 distinct CDR3 sequences, about a tenth seen once. As to this clonotype: The antigen is undetermined.

The chain uses TRBV29-1 and TRBJ2-7; D is ambiguous. Material: memory (CD45RO+) T cells sorted from blood. This sequence was found in a woman aged 18-35 years in good health. As DNA, the CDR3 is TGCAGCGTGCGAAACATCTACGAGCAGTACTTC. Protein sequence: CSVRNIYEQYF.